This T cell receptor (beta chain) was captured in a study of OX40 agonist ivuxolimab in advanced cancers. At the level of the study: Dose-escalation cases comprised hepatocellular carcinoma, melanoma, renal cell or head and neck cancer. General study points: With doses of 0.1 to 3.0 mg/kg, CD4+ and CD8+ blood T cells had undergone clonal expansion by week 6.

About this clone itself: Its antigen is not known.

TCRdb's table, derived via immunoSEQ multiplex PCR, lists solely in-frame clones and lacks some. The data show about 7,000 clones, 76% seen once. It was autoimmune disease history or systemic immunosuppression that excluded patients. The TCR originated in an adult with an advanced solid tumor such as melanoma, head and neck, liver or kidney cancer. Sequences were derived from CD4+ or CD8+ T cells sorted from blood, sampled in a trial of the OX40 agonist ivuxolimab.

The CDR3 region is CASSLGKTQYF. The CDR3 bases are TGCGCCAGCAGCTTGGGAAAAACGCAGTATTTT. The chain uses TRBV5-1 and TRBJ2-3; no reliable D call. The CDR3 covers 11 residues. Germline CDR1 SGHRS, CDR2 YFSETQ. Trimming took 0 bases from V and 9 from J, leaving 5 bases between them.